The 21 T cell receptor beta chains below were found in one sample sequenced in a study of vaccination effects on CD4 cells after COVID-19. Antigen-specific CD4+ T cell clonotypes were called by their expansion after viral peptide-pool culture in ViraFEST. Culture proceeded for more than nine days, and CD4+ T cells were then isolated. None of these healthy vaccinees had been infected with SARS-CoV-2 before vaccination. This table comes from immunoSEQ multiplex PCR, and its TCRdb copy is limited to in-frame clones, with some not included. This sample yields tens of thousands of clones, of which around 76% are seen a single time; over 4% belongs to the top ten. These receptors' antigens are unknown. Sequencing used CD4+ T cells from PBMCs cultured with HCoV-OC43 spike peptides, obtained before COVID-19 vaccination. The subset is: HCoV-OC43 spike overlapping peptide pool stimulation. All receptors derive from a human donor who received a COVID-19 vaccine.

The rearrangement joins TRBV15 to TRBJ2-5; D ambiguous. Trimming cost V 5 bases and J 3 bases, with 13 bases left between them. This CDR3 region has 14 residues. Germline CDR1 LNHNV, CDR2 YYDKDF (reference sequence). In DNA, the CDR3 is TGTGCCACCAGCCGCCGGGCGGAGAAAGAGACCCAGTACTTC. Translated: CATSRRAEKETQYF.

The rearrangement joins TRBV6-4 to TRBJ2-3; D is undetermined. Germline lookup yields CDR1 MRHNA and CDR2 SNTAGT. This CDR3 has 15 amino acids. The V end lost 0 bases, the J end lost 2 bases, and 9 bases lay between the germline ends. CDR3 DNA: TGTGCCAGCAGTGACTCGAGTTGGCACACAGATACGCAGTATTTT. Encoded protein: CASSDSSWHTDTQYF.

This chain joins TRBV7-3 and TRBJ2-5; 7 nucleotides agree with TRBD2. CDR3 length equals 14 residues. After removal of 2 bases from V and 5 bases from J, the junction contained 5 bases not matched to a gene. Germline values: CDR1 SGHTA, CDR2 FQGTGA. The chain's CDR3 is CASSLGSAGETQYF. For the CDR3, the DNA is TGTGCCAGCAGCTTAGGTTCAGCGGGGGAGACCCAGTACTTC.

The CDR3 region is CASSLGLHSYEQYV. In DNA form, the CDR3 reads TGTGCCAGTAGCCTGGGACTCCACTCCTACGAGCAGTACGTC. The chain recombines TRBV19 with TRBJ2-7, with D possibly being TRBD2 (6 bases). Per the germline V gene, CDR1 is LNHDA and CDR2 is SQIVND (reference sequence). The ends were cut back, 6 bases at V and 0 bases at J, with 12 bases in the middle. There are 14 residues in the CDR3.

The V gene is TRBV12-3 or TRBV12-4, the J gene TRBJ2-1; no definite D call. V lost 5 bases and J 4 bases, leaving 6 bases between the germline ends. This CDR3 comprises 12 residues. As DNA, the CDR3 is TGTGCCAGCAGTGGACCGTACAATGAGCAGTTCTTC. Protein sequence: CASSGPYNEQFF.

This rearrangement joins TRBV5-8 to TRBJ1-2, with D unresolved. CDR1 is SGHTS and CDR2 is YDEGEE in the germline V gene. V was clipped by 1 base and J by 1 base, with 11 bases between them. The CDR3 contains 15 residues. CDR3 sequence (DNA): TGTGCCAGCAGCTTGCGGGCTGGCAATAACTATGGCTACACCTTC. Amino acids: CASSLRAGNNYGYTF.

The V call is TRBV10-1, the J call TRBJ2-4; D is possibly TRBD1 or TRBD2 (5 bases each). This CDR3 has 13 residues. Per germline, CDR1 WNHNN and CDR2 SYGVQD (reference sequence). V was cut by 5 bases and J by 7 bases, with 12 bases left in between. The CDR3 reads CASSRDPGNIQYF. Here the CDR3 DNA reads TGCGCCAGCAGTCGGGACCCGGGGAACATTCAGTACTTC.

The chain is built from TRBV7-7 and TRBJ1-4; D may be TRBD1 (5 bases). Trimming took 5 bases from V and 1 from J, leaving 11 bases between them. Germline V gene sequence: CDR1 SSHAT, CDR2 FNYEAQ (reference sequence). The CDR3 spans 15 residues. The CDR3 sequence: CASSPNGGTNEKLFF. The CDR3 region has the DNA TGTGCCAGCAGCCCGAACGGGGGAACTAATGAAAAACTGTTTTTT.

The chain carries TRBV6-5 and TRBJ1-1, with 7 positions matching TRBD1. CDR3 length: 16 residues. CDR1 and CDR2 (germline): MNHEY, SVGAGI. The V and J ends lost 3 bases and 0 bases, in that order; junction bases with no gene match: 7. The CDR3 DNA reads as TGTGCCAGCAGTTATCGGTCCGACAGGGTGAACACTGAAGCTTTCTTT. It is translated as CASSYRSDRVNTEAFF.

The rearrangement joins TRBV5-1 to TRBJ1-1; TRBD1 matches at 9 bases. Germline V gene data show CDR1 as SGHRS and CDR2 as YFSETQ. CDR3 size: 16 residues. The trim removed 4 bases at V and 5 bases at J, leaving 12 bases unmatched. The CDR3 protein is CASSPRQGESSTEAFF. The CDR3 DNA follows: TGCGCCAGCAGCCCGCGACAGGGGGAGTCTAGTACTGAAGCTTTCTTT.

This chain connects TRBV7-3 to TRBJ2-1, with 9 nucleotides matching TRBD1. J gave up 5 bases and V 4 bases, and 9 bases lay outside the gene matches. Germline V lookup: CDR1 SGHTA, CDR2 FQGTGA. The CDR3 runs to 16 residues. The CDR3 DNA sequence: TGTGCCAGCAGCTCCCCCGGGACAGGGAGAGACAATGAGCAGTTCTTC. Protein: CASSSPGTGRDNEQFF.

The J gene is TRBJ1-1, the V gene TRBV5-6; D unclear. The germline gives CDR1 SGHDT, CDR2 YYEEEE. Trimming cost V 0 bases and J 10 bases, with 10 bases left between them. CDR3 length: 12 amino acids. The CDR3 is CASSLEANRAFF. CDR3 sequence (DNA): TGTGCCAGCAGCTTGGAGGCCAATCGAGCTTTCTTT.

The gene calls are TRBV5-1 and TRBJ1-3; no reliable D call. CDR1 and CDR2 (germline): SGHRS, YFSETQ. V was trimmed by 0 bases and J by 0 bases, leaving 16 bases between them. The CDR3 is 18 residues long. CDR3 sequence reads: CASSLVGGRSNSGNTIYF. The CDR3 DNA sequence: TGCGCCAGCAGCTTGGTTGGTGGCAGGTCGAACTCTGGAAACACCATATATTTT.

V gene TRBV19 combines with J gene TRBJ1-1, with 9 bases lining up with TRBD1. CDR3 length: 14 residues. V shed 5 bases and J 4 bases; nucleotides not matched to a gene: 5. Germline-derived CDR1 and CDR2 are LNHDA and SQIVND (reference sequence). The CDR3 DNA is TGTGCCAGTAGTTCACGACAGGGGGGCACTGAAGCTTTCTTT. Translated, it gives CASSSRQGGTEAFF.

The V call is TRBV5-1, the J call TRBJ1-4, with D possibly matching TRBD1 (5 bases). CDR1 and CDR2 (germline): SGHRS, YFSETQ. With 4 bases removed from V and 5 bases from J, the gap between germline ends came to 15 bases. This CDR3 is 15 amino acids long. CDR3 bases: TGCGCCAGCAGCGTTGGGGCGGGACTCAATGAAAAACTGTTTTTT. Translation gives CASSVGAGLNEKLFF.

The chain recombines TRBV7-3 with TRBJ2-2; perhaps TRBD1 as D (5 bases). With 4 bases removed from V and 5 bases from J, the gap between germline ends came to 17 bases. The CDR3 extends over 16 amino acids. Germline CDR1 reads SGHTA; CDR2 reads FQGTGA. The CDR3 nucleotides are TGTGCCAGCAGCTCAGGACACGCATATCGTACCGGGGAGCTGTTTTTT. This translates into CASSSGHAYRTGELFF.

The CDR3 protein is CASSLWGSTGYGYTF. CDR3 nucleotide sequence: TGTGCCAGCAGCTTATGGGGTAGTACCGGGTATGGCTACACCTTC. The V and J genes are TRBV7-9 and TRBJ1-2; D call uncertain. Germline-derived CDR1 and CDR2 are SEHNR and FQNEAQ (reference sequence). The CDR3 totals 15 residues. V was cut by 2 bases and J by 5 bases, with 15 bases left in between.

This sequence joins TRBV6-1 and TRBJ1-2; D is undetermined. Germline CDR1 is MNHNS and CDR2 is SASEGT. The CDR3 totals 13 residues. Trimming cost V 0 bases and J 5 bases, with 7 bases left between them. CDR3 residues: CASSEAPGYGYTF. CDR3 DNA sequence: TGTGCCAGCAGTGAAGCGCCGGGGTATGGCTACACCTTC.

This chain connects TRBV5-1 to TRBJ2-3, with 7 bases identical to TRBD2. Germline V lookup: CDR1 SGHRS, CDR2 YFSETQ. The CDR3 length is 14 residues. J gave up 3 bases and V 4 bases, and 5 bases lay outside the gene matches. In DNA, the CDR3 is TGCGCCAGCAGCGCAACTAGCGCAACAGATACGCAGTATTTT. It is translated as CASSATSATDTQYF.

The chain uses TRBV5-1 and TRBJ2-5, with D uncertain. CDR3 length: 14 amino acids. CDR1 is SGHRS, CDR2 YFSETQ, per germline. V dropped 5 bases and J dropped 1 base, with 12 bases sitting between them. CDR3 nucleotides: TGCGCCAGCAGAGAACAGACCTTCCAAGAGACCCAGTACTTC. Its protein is CASREQTFQETQYF.

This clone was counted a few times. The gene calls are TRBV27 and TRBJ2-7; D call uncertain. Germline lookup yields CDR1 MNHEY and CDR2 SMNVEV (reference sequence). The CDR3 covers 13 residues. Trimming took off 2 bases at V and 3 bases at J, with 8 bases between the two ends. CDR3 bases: TGTGCCAGCAGTTTAGGGCAGATCTACGAGCAGTACGTC. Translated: CASSLGQIYEQYV.